Following are 19 T cell receptor beta chains from one sample sequenced in a study of blood T cell repertoires in COVID-19 (TCRdb year 2020). Receptors were amplified or captured by the immunoSEQ multiplex PCR assay. TCRdb re-hosts the immuneACCESS table, in-frame sequences only. Its copies lack some clones; in the studies checked, an unresolved V gene accounts for under half of them, and the cause for the rest is not known. In this sample the table shows under 300,000 clones, less than 90% of which occur a single time. The ten largest clonotypes hold roughly 6.3% of the sample. Input material: peripheral blood. These receptors were taken from a man aged 55 to 70 with acute or convalescent COVID-19.

The CDR3 bases are TGTGCCAGCAGTCCAGCGGGAGCATACTACAATGAGCAGTTCTTC. It translates to CASSPAGAYYNEQFF. The rearrangement joins TRBV6-5 to TRBJ2-1; 8 bases line up with TRBD2. Germline CDR1 and CDR2: MNHEY and SVGAGI. With V trimmed by 5 bases and J by 3 bases, 6 bases remained unmatched. This CDR3 has 15 residues.

This clone appeared a few times. This chain joins TRBV11-3 and TRBJ2-1, with 10 nucleotides matching TRBD1. The V segment lost 5 bases and the J segment 4 bases; nucleotides outside the gene matches: 2. Germline assignment: CDR1 SGHNT and CDR2 YENEEA. This CDR3 comprises 14 residues. CDR3 sequence reads: CASSPGQGYNEQFF. CDR3 nucleotides: TGTGCCAGCAGCCCGGGACAGGGGTACAATGAGCAGTTCTTC.

The chain carries TRBV2 and TRBJ2-3; TRBD2 matches 7 bases. The CDR3 is 15 amino acids. The germline gives CDR1 SNHLY, CDR2 FYNNEI. Germline trimming cut 2 bases from V and 1 base from J; bases unmatched to any gene: 3. The CDR3 reads CASSESGMRTDTQYF. The DNA for the CDR3 is TGTGCCAGCAGTGAAAGCGGGATGCGCACAGATACGCAGTATTTT.

The V and J genes are TRBV29-1 and TRBJ2-1, with 8 bases lining up with TRBD2. Unmatched junction bases numbered 4, after V lost 2 bases and J lost 1 base. This CDR3 is built from 15 residues. Per the germline V gene, CDR1 is SQVTM and CDR2 is ANQGSEA. The CDR3 DNA sequence: TGCAGCGTTGAAAGGCGGGAGGCGTCCTACAATGAGCAGTTCTTC. This translates into CSVERREASYNEQFF.

The V gene is TRBV9, the J gene TRBJ2-7; tentative D call: TRBD1 (5 bases). The germline V and J ends were trimmed by 3 bases and 2 bases, with 15 bases remaining between them. The CDR3 extends over 15 amino acids. The germline V gene encodes CDR1 SGDLS and CDR2 YYNGEE. The CDR3 spells CASSGSPTETYEQYF. The CDR3 nucleotides read TGTGCCAGCAGCGGGAGCCCGACAGAGACCTACGAGCAGTACTTC. The entire variable domain, with the rest obtained from reference TRBV9 and TRBJ2-7, is as follows: DSGVTQTPKHLITATGQRVTLRCSPRSGDLSVYWYQQSLDQGLQFLIQYYNGEERAKGNILERFSAQQFPDLHSELNLSSLELGDSALYFCASSGSPTETYEQYFGPGTRLTVT.

This clone came up once. This chain connects TRBV5-1 to TRBJ2-7; a possible D gene is TRBD2 (6 bases). The length of the CDR3 is 17 residues. The germline V and J ends were trimmed by 0 bases and 0 bases, with 16 bases remaining between them. The V gene's germline CDR1 is SGHRS and CDR2 YFSETQ. The CDR3, as DNA: TGCGCCAGCAGCTTGGCCCAACCGGGACTCCGCTCCTACGAGCAGTACTTC. Its translation is CASSLAQPGLRSYEQYF.

The chain employs TRBV9 and TRBJ1-1, with TRBD1 matching over 7 bases. This CDR3 is 14 amino acids long. Germline CDR1 is SGDLS and CDR2 is YYNGEE. V shed 4 bases and J 4 bases; nucleotides not matched to a gene: 7. Here the CDR3 reads CASSSRQGGTEAFF. CDR3 coding DNA: TGTGCCAGCAGCTCACGACAGGGCGGCACTGAAGCTTTCTTT.

The J gene is TRBJ1-5, the V gene TRBV6-4, with a tentative D call TRBD1 (5 bases). From germline, CDR1 is MRHNA and CDR2 SNTAGT. Trimming shortened V by 3 bases and J by 7 bases, and 10 bases separated the two germline ends. The CDR3 length is 13 residues. CDR3 in amino acids: CASSEERGQPQHF. CDR3 sequence (DNA): TGTGCCAGCAGTGAAGAAAGGGGCCAGCCCCAGCATTTT.

This chain joins TRBV7-9 and TRBJ2-3, with unresolved D. CDR1 and CDR2 from the germline V gene are SEHNR and FQNEAQ (reference sequence). The CDR3 sequence is 12 residues long. Trimming removed 4 bases from V and 4 bases from J, with 6 bases in between. CDR3 region: CASSSVPDTQYF. The CDR3 bases are TGTGCCAGCAGCTCTGTCCCAGATACGCAGTATTTT.

The V gene is TRBV4-1, the J gene TRBJ2-7, with a weak D call TRBD2 (6 bases). V was cut by 0 bases and J by 1 base, with 22 bases left in between. The CDR3 totals 19 residues. The germline gives CDR1 MGHRA, CDR2 YSYEKL. CDR3 DNA sequence: TGCGCCAGCAGCCAAGATACTGGTGGAGCGGGCCTCCTATCCTACGAGCAGTACTTC. This translates into CASSQDTGGAGLLSYEQYF.

This chain links TRBV10-3 with TRBJ1-4; possible D gene TRBD1, 6 bases. The CDR3 sequence is 17 residues long. Trimming took 1 base from V and 0 from J, leaving 12 bases between them. Per germline, CDR1 ENHRY and CDR2 SYGVKD. The CDR3 DNA sequence: TGTGCCATCAGTGAGTGGGGACAACCTGCAACTAATGAAAAACTGTTTTTT. Amino acid sequence: CAISEWGQPATNEKLFF.

This clone was found a few times. The chain has TRBV18 and TRBJ2-7; D might be TRBD2 (5 bases). This CDR3 region has 15 residues. Trimming pared 2 bases from V and 6 bases from J, leaving 17 bases between. From germline, CDR1 is KGHSH and CDR2 LQKENI. The CDR3 DNA sequence: TGTGCCAGCTCACCAAGGAGGTCTCCAGAAGGCGAGCAGTACTTC. Translating it yields CASSPRRSPEGEQYF.

This clone was recorded a few times. The chain uses TRBV5-1 and TRBJ1-3, with unresolved D. CDR1 is SGHRS and CDR2 is YFSETQ in the germline V gene. The CDR3 totals 14 residues. With 0 bases removed from V and 2 bases from J, the gap between germline ends came to 6 bases. In nucleotides, the CDR3 is TGCGCCAGCAGCTTGGTCCATCCTGGAAACACCATATATTTT. Its translation is CASSLVHPGNTIYF.

This clone has a handful of counts. The chain is built from TRBV7-6 and TRBJ2-2; a possible D gene is TRBD1 (5 bases). CDR1 is SGHVS and CDR2 is FNYEAQ in the germline V gene. The CDR3 has 14 amino acids. Trimming removed 7 bases at V and 5 bases at J, with 14 bases between. The CDR3 bases are TGTGCCAGCATTTCGGGCAGGGCGACCGGGGAGCTGTTTTTT. Translating it yields CASISGRATGELFF.

J is TRBJ1-4 and V is TRBV29-1; 8 bases align to TRBD1. The V gene's germline CDR1 is SQVTM and CDR2 ANQGSEA. This CDR3 spans 12 amino acids. Trimming took 4 bases from V and 8 from J; bases not matched to a gene: 3. In DNA, the CDR3 is TGCAGCGTTGGTGGGGACAGGGAAAAACTGTTTTTT. It translates to CSVGGDREKLFF.

This clone has a count of ten or more. CDR3 nucleotide sequence: TGCGCCAGCAGCAAACATCCATCCTCCTACGAGCAGTACTTC. It translates to CASSKHPSSYEQYF. This chain connects TRBV5-1 to TRBJ2-7; D is unresolved. The germline CDR1 and CDR2 sequences are SGHRS and YFSETQ. V lost 4 bases to trimming and J lost 0 bases, with 11 bases between them. CDR3 size: 14 residues.

The chain uses TRBV6-5 and TRBJ1-6; 9 positions agree with TRBD1. V trimming: 7 bases; J trimming: 10 bases; junction bases outside the gene matches: 11. CDR1 is MNHEY and CDR2 is SVGAGI in the germline V gene. The CDR3 totals 15 residues. CDR3 DNA: TGTGCCAGCATTCTGACGGGACAGGGCCGATCACCCCTCCACTTT. Encoded protein: CASILTGQGRSPLHF.

The chain joins TRBV19 to TRBJ1-5; 8 nucleotides line up with TRBD1. The CDR3 runs 18 residues. V trimming: 2 bases; J trimming: 3 bases; junction bases outside the gene matches: 12. Germline-derived CDR1 and CDR2 are LNHDA and SQIVND (reference sequence). The CDR3 DNA sequence: TGTGCCAGTAGTATACGAGGTGGGACAGGACGGTACAATCAGCCCCAGCATTTT. It yields the protein CASSIRGGTGRYNQPQHF.

This chain joins TRBV11-3 and TRBJ2-1, with 7 nucleotides matching TRBD2. V trimming: 0 bases; J trimming: 5 bases; junction bases outside the gene matches: 7. Germline V gene data show CDR1 as SGHNT and CDR2 as YENEEA. The CDR3 consists of 16 residues. The CDR3 sequence: CASSLEVGGINNEQFF. In DNA form, the CDR3 reads TGTGCCAGCAGCTTAGAAGTCGGGGGGATAAACAATGAGCAGTTCTTC.